This T cell receptor (beta chain) appears in the sequencing data of a study of PD-1 blockade in classical Hodgkin lymphoma. The time point was: newly diagnosed, previously untreated cHL patient sample. Newly diagnosed classical Hodgkin lymphoma PBMCs, still untreated, provided the comparison samples. Some clones are missing from TCRdb's copy, which holds only in-frame ones; the method was immunoSEQ multiplex PCR. This sample carries tens of thousands of clones, more than 85% of them seen once, and the ten largest clones take 2.6%. This CDR3 spans 16 amino acids. Germline values: CDR1 SGDLS, CDR2 YYNGEE. V lost 0 bases to trimming and J lost 0 bases, with 10 bases between them. Findings and caveats of the study: Newly diagnosed patients were reported to exhibit reduced baseline TCR diversity relative to healthy donors. What drove the repertoire differences, possibly disease activity or prior therapy, has not been defined.

Of note for this clone: The antigen remains unidentified.

This chain links TRBV9 with TRBJ1-3; no firm D call. The sequencing input was peripheral blood mononuclear cells (PBMCs). This TCR was recovered from a human donor with classical Hodgkin lymphoma. DNA of the CDR3: TGTGCCAGCAGCGTAGGGGTACAGTCCTCTGGAAACACCATATATTTT. This codes for CASSVGVQSSGNTIYF.